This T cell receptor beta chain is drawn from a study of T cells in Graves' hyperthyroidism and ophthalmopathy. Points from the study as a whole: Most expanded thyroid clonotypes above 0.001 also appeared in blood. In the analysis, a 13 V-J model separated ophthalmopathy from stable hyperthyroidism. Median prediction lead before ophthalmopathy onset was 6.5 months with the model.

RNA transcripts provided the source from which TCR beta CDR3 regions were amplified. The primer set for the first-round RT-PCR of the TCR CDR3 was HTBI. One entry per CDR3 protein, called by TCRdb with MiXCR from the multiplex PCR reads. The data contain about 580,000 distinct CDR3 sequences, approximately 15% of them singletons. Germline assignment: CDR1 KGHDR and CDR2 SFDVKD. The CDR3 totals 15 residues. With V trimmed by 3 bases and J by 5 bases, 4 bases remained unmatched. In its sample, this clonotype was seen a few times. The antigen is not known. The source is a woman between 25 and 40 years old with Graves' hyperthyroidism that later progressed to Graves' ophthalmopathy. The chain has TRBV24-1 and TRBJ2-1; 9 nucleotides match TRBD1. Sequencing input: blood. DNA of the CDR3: TGTGCCACCAGTGATCCCGGGACAGGGAACAATGAGCAGTTCTTC. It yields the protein CATSDPGTGNNEQFF.